This TCR beta chain comes out of a study of response to subunit inactivated influenza vaccine listed by TCRdb under 2018. About the investigation overall: The study used deep quantitative T cell receptor repertoire profiling to track responses to a trivalent subunit inactivated influenza vaccine. The full study reports these points: It was suggested by the authors that each seasonal influenza vaccination may recruit only a limited number of new T cells.

V and J are truncated by 2 bases and 4 bases respectively, leaving an intervening sequence of 24 bases. The CDR3, cysteine through phenylalanine, is 18 amino acids long. Just CDR3 DNA is preserved here, 54 bases in frame from base 1. The library relied on RT-PCR. This sample was sequenced with an Illumina HiSeq 2500. TCRdb reprocessing: public reads trimmed at Q25 with fastp, clones called with MiXCR, in-frame beta chains kept. Under each unique CDR3 protein, matching rows form one entry showing the most common genes and DNA. In all, the sample holds around 530,000 distinct CDR3 sequences, and more than 15% of those were seen once. The ten largest clones take up 2.5% to 3.5% of the sample. Comment on this clonotype: Its cognate antigen has yet to be identified. This may be a read error: a much more frequent sequence differs by one nucleotide.

Sequencing was performed on CD4+ T cells sorted from PBMCs, taken around 25 months after vaccination. The receptor's source is a man between 50 and 69 years old who received an inactivated influenza vaccine. Donor details come from another sample of the same person, matched by shared clones. The chain uses TRBV12-3 or TRBV12-4 and TRBJ2-7; 6 matching bases give a weak D call of TRBD2. The CDR3 loop reads CASSLRALMARGTYEQYF. The DNA reads TGTGCCAGCAGTTTACGCGCCCTTATGGCTCGAGGGACTTACGAGCAGTACTTC.